This T cell receptor beta chain came from a study of spatial heterogeneity in lung cancer. The CDR3 contains 17 residues. V was pared by 3 bases and J by 2 bases, with 10 bases of the junction left unmatched. Germline values: CDR1 MDHEN, CDR2 SYDVKM. This clonotype came up many times. Each TCR cDNA molecule carried a unique molecular identifier. TCRdb re-called the 5' RACE reads with MiXCR, one entry per CDR3 protein. The top ten clones hold 2.9% of a sample with tens of thousands of distinct CDR3 sequences, 6% to 9% of them seen once. Time point of the sample: sample taken at primary tumor resection. Sequencing covered unsorted whole RNA taken from tumor, nontumor lung or frozen PBMC.

This TCR was sampled from a female donor with early-stage non-small cell lung cancer. V gene TRBV28 combines with J gene TRBJ2-1, with 7 nucleotides matching TRBD1. This material consisted of PBMCs, taken at surgery. CDR3 DNA sequence: TGTGCCAGCAGTTTTGGCCCTACAGGGGTCCCCTACAATGAGCAGTTCTTC. It is translated as CASSFGPTGVPYNEQFF.